These 27 T cell receptor beta chains were sequenced from one sample in a study of T cells in Graves' hyperthyroidism and ophthalmopathy. RNA transcripts served as the template for amplifying TCR beta CDR3 regions. During a first-round RT-PCR of the TCR CDR3, the HTBI primer set was used. From the multiplex PCR reads, TCRdb called clonotypes with MiXCR, one entry per CDR3 protein. The data contain 250,000 to 300,000 distinct CDR3 sequences, roughly an eighth of them singletons. Material for sequencing was blood. The source is a woman in her thirties or forties with Graves' hyperthyroidism.

In its sample, this clonotype was seen many times. This chain uses TRBV12-3 or TRBV12-4 with TRBJ2-7; 7 bases fit TRBD2. There are 16 residues in the CDR3. V lost 5 bases, J lost 0 bases, and 10 bases stayed unmatched. CDR3 DNA: TGTGCCAGCAGTCCCCAATTAGCGGGCCGCTCCTACGAGCAGTACTTC. Its protein is CASSPQLAGRSYEQYF.

Notes on this clonotype: A much larger clone differs by one base, so this may be a read error. This chain links TRBV12-3 or TRBV12-4 with TRBJ1-2; a weak D match, TRBD1 (6 bases). Trimming shortened V by 6 bases and J by 10 bases, and 21 bases separated the two germline ends. The CDR3 sequence is 14 residues long. This CDR3 is CASRQRQEIGVYTF. CDR3 sequence (DNA): TGTGCCAGCAGGCAAAGACAGGAGATAGGTGTCTACACCTTC.

There are a few counts of this clonotype. The V gene is TRBV18, the J gene TRBJ2-1; 8 bases fit TRBD2. The V and J ends lost 4 bases and 5 bases, in that order; junction bases with no gene match: 10. Germline V CDR1 and CDR2: KGHSH, LQKENI. CDR3 length: 16 residues. CDR3 residues: CASSQSGTRVNNEQFF. The CDR3 DNA is TGTGCCAGCTCACAATCCGGGACTAGAGTTAACAATGAGCAGTTCTTC.

The chain is built from TRBV20-1 and TRBJ2-2; D not resolved. The CDR3 is 14 residues long. CDR1 is DFQATT and CDR2 is SNEGSKA in the germline V gene (reference sequence). V gave up 0 bases and J gave up 7 bases, with 12 bases separating them. For the CDR3, the DNA is TGCAGTGCTAGAGACCCCAAACGGAGCGGGGAGCTGTTTTTT. Protein product: CSARDPKRSGELFF.

This clonotype was seen at least ten times. The rearrangement links TRBV12-5 to TRBJ1-5; 7 nucleotides agree with TRBD1. Trimming cost V 6 bases and J 9 bases; bases outside gene matches: 11. CDR1 and CDR2 from the germline V gene are LGHNT and FRNRAP. This CDR3 has 14 residues. CDR3 protein: CASGGDSAGGPQHF. As DNA, the CDR3 is TGTGCTAGTGGCGGGGACAGCGCCGGGGGGCCCCAGCATTTT.

In its sample, this clonotype was seen many times. This chain links TRBV28 with TRBJ2-5, with a weak D call TRBD2 (5 bases). This CDR3 comprises 14 residues. Germline-derived CDR1 and CDR2 are MDHEN and SYDVKM. V lost 6 bases and J 2 bases, leaving 13 bases between the germline ends. The CDR3 DNA reads as TGTGCCAGCAGCACCAGGACTTCTCAAGAGACCCAGTACTTC. It yields the protein CASSTRTSQETQYF.

This clonotype has ten or more counts. The chain recombines TRBV30 with TRBJ2-7; 8 bases align to TRBD1. This CDR3 spans 14 amino acids. V lost 3 bases to trimming and J lost 4 bases; unmatched junction nucleotides: 8. Germline assignment: CDR1 GTSNPN and CDR2 SVGIG (reference sequence). The CDR3 bases are TGTGCCTGGAGGGCCGGGACAGGCACGTACGAGCAGTACTTC. Translating gives CAWRAGTGTYEQYF. The full variable domain, with the rest looked up from reference TRBV30 and TRBJ2-7, is SQTIHQWPATLVQPVGSPLSLECTVEGTSNPNLYWYRQAAGRGLQLLFYSVGIGQISSEVPQNLSASRPQDRQFILSSKKLLLSDSGFYLCAWRAGTGTYEQYFGPGTRLTVT.

V gene TRBV28 combines with J gene TRBJ1-6; 8 bases are shared with TRBD1. Germline CDR1 is MDHEN and CDR2 is SYDVKM. The CDR3 totals 13 residues. V gave up 11 bases and J gave up 7 bases; unmatched junction bases: 7. CDR3 sequence (DNA): TGTGCCGCACGGGACAGGCTGAATTCACCCCTCCACTTT. This encodes CAARDRLNSPLHF.

The gene calls are TRBV7-8 and TRBJ1-3; no reliable D call. The CDR3 is 14 amino acids. The V end was cut by 3 bases, the J end by 2 bases, with 8 bases between. Germline loops: CDR1 SGHVS, CDR2 FQNEAQ. DNA for the CDR3: TGTGCCAGCAGCTTGGACGGGACTGGAAACACCATATATTTT. Its protein product is CASSLDGTGNTIYF. The full variable domain, completed using reference TRBV7-8 and TRBJ1-3, is GAGVSQSPRYKVAKRGQDVALRCDPISGHVSLFWYQQALGQGPEFLTYFQNEAQLDKSGLPSDRFFAERPEGSVSTLKIQRTQQEDSAVYLCASSLDGTGNTIYFGEGSWLTVV.

The V call is TRBV5-1, the J call TRBJ2-7; TRBD1 matches at 7 bases. The germline V gene has CDR1 SGHRS and CDR2 YFSETQ. The trim removed 4 bases at V and 0 bases at J, leaving 7 bases unmatched. CDR3 length: 15 residues. CDR3 in amino acids: CASSPGPGGSYEQYF. The CDR3 DNA reads as TGCGCCAGCAGCCCCGGGCCAGGGGGCTCCTACGAGCAGTACTTC.

This clonotype showed up just a few times. This chain uses TRBV9 with TRBJ2-5, with 10 bases lining up with TRBD2. Germline V gives CDR1 SGDLS, CDR2 YYNGEE. CDR3 size: 16 residues. V shed 0 bases, J shed 1 base, and the junction held 3 bases outside the gene matches. The CDR3 DNA reads TGTGCCAGCAGCGTAGGTGCTAGCGGGAGCCAAGAGACCCAGTACTTC. Amino acids: CASSVGASGSQETQYF. The whole variable domain, filled in from reference TRBV9 and TRBJ2-5, reads DSGVTQTPKHLITATGQRVTLRCSPRSGDLSVYWYQQSLDQGLQFLIQYYNGEERAKGNILERFSAQQFPDLHSELNLSSLELGDSALYFCASSVGASGSQETQYFGPGTRLLVL.

This clonotype was found many times. This chain uses TRBV19 with TRBJ1-2, with TRBD1 matching 7 bases. Germline CDR1 LNHDA, CDR2 SQIVND (reference sequence). This CDR3 has 15 amino acids. The J segment lost 4 bases and the V segment lost 5 bases, leaving 10 bases of the junction unmatched. The CDR3: CASSDGQVSGYGYTF. The CDR3 coding sequence is TGTGCCAGTAGTGACGGACAGGTGTCCGGCTATGGCTACACCTTC.

Many counts were recorded for this clonotype. V and J are TRBV6-1 and TRBJ1-4, with 7 bases identical to TRBD1. Germline loops: CDR1 MNHNS, CDR2 SASEGT. The CDR3 loop spans 16 amino acids. Trimming removed 6 bases from V and 7 bases from J; junction bases left unmatched: 14. CDR3 protein: CASRARMTGISEKLFF. In DNA form, the CDR3 reads TGTGCCAGCAGGGCTAGGATGACAGGGATCAGTGAAAAACTGTTTTTT.

This clonotype was recorded many times. The rearrangement joins TRBV28 to TRBJ1-1; D remains ambiguous. V lost 8 bases and J 1 base, leaving 11 bases between the germline ends. The CDR3 has 13 residues. The germline gives CDR1 MDHEN, CDR2 SYDVKM. CDR3 protein: CASLSAANTEAFF. CDR3 nucleotide sequence: TGTGCCAGCCTTAGCGCCGCGAACACTGAAGCTTTCTTT.

This clonotype came up a few times. This chain joins TRBV6-1 and TRBJ2-2; 7 bases fit TRBD2. V lost 5 bases to trimming and J lost 7 bases; unmatched junction nucleotides: 10. This CDR3 is 15 amino acids long. CDR1 is MNHNS and CDR2 is SASEGT in the germline V gene. The CDR3 coding sequence is TGTGCCAGCAGTCCCCAGAATGCGGGAGACGGGGAGCTGTTTTTT. Its protein product is CASSPQNAGDGELFF.

This clonotype was seen a handful of times. The V and J genes are TRBV7-3 and TRBJ2-1; a possible D gene is TRBD2 (6 bases). This CDR3 has 13 amino acids. The germline V gene encodes CDR1 SGHTA and CDR2 FQGTGA. The V gene lost 4 bases and the J gene lost 10 bases, with 14 bases spanning the gap. In nucleotides, the CDR3 is TGTGCCAGCAGCTCCTCCCGGGGGAAGGAGCAGTTCTTC. Its protein is CASSSSRGKEQFF.

There are many counts of this clonotype. The chain couples TRBV20-1 to TRBJ2-1; D gene ambiguous. This CDR3 contains 14 residues. Germline V gene data show CDR1 as DFQATT and CDR2 as SNEGSKA (reference sequence). Trimming took off 8 bases at V and 0 bases at J, with 14 bases between the two ends. This CDR3 is CSCDNRRSYNEQFF. CDR3 DNA: TGCAGTTGCGATAACCGGCGCTCCTACAATGAGCAGTTCTTC.

This clonotype was seen repeatedly, ten times or more. The V call is TRBV2, the J call TRBJ1-5, with D perhaps TRBD1 (6 bases). The CDR3 totals 16 residues. Deletions cut 4 bases from V and 0 bases from J, with 13 bases between. Germline V gives CDR1 SNHLY, CDR2 FYNNEI. CDR3 amino acids: CASSVGGGNSNQPQHF. As DNA, the CDR3 is TGTGCCAGCAGTGTGGGGGGCGGAAATAGCAATCAGCCCCAGCATTTT.

This clonotype was observed at least ten times. The rearrangement links TRBV7-6 to TRBJ2-7; TRBD1 aligns across 8 bases. CDR1 is SGHVS and CDR2 is FNYEAQ in the germline V gene. This CDR3 is built from 15 residues. Trimming at V came to 1 base and at J to 7 bases, leaving 9 bases not matched to a gene. The CDR3 nucleotides are TGTGCCAGCAGCTTAGGGGATCAGGGGGCGTATGAGCAGTACTTC. Protein: CASSLGDQGAYEQYF.

This clonotype was seen ten or more times. A read error may account for a junction end that differs from germline. The J gene is TRBJ2-5, the V gene TRBV20-1, with a tentative D call TRBD2 (5 bases). This CDR3 has 10 amino acids. Germline V CDR1 and CDR2: DFQATT, SNEGSKA (reference sequence). CDR3 sequence: CSARGETQYF. The CDR3 DNA is TGCAGTGCCAGAGGGGAGACCCAGTACTTC.

This clonotype was seen at least ten times. The CDR3 DNA is TGTGCCAGCAGTTTGGGTTTCTCCAGGGAAGGCGAAAAACTGTTTTTT. It codes for CASSLGFSREGEKLFF. This rearrangement joins TRBV12-3 or TRBV12-4 to TRBJ1-4; perhaps TRBD1 as D (5 bases). CDR3 length: 16 residues. The germline V and J ends were trimmed by 3 bases and 8 bases, with 19 bases remaining between them.

This clonotype was detected many times. The chain combines TRBV20-1 with TRBJ2-3; the D is unclear. This CDR3 comprises 13 residues. The germline V gene has CDR1 DFQATT and CDR2 SNEGSKA (reference sequence). Trimming cost V 5 bases and J 6 bases, with 15 bases left between them. This CDR3 is CSAPRAPSDTQYF. In nucleotides, the CDR3 is TGCAGTGCTCCAAGAGCCCCCTCGGATACGCAGTATTTT.

This clonotype was seen repeatedly, ten times or more. The chain uses TRBV29-1 and TRBJ2-1; 8 bases line up with TRBD2. V shed 2 bases, J shed 5 bases, and the junction held 5 bases outside the gene matches. CDR1 is SQVTM and CDR2 is ANQGSEA in the germline V gene. The CDR3 has 14 amino acids. The CDR3 spells CSVEKSGRNNEQFF. CDR3 in DNA: TGCAGCGTTGAAAAAAGCGGGAGAAACAATGAGCAGTTCTTC.

The chain has TRBV4-2 and TRBJ2-4, with 10 bases identical to TRBD2. Per germline, CDR1 LGHNA and CDR2 YNFKEQ. J was trimmed by 7 bases and V by 0 bases; bases with no gene match: 9. The CDR3 runs to 17 residues. The CDR3 loop reads CASSQDPLAGAQNIQYF. The CDR3 DNA sequence: TGTGCCAGCAGCCAAGATCCCCTAGCGGGAGCGCAGAACATTCAGTACTTC.

This clonotype was detected ten times or more. V usage is TRBV2 and J usage is TRBJ1-2; D is perhaps TRBD1 (5 bases). From germline, CDR1 is SNHLY and CDR2 FYNNEI. The CDR3 is made up of 13 amino acids. The V and J ends lost 11 bases and 5 bases respectively, with 18 bases between them. CDR3 bases: TGTGCCTCCCTGGGACGGAATTATTATGGCTACACCTTC. Its translation is CASLGRNYYGYTF.

The rearrangement joins TRBV11-3 to TRBJ2-4; 7 bases are a match to TRBD1. The V and J ends lost 5 bases and 0 bases, in that order; junction bases with no gene match: 10. The CDR3 is 17 residues long. CDR1 SGHNT and CDR2 YENEEA come from the germline V gene. The CDR3 DNA reads TGTGCCAGCAGCCCCCGGGACAGTACGGGAGCCAAAAACATTCAGTACTTC. Translated: CASSPRDSTGAKNIQYF.

This clonotype was observed at least ten times. This rearrangement joins TRBV5-5 to TRBJ2-5, with 10 bases fitting TRBD2. CDR1 and CDR2 (germline): SGHKS, YYEKEE (reference sequence). Losses at the gene ends were 3 bases for V and 5 bases for J; bases not matched to a gene: 7. The CDR3 totals 15 residues. The CDR3 reads CASSSLAGVAETQYF. CDR3 DNA: TGTGCCAGCAGCTCTCTAGCGGGAGTGGCGGAGACCCAGTACTTC. The full variable domain, its missing parts supplied by reference TRBV5-5 and TRBJ2-5, is DAGVTQSPTHLIKTRGQQVTLRCSPISGHKSVSWYQQVLGQGPQFIFQYYEKEERGRGNFPDRFSARQFPNYSSELNVNALLLGDSALYLCASSSLAGVAETQYFGPGTRLLVL.